This T cell receptor beta chain was identified in a study of control samples from healthy donors and cancer patients. Clones were sequenced by immunoSEQ multiplex PCR, and TCRdb holds only the in-frame ones, with some missing. The data hold about 160,000 clones, with roughly 95% observed a single time. CDR1 is MNHNY and CDR2 is SVGAGI in the germline V gene (reference sequence). V lost 5 bases and J lost 5, with 13 bases in between. This CDR3 comprises 14 residues. Sequencing was performed on blood. This receptor was identified in a woman under 40 in good health. The chain combines TRBV6-6 with TRBJ1-5, with D perhaps TRBD1 (6 bases). In nucleotides, the CDR3 is TGTGCCAGCAGTCCAGGGAACAGGGATCAGCCCCAGCATTTT. Encoded protein: CASSPGNRDQPQHF.